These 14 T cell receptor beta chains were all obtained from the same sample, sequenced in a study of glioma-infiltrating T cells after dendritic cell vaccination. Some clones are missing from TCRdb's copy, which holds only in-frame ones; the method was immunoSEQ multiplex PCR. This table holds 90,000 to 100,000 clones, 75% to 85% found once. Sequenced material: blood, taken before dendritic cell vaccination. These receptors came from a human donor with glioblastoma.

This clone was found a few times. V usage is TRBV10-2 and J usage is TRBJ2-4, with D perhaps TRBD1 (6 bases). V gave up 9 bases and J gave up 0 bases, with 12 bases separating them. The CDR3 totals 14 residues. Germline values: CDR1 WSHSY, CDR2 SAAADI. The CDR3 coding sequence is TGCGCCAGTACAGGGCAACAAGCCAAAAACATTCAGTACTTC. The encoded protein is CASTGQQAKNIQYF.

CDR3 nucleotide sequence: TGTGCCAGCAGCCCAGGGGGGGAGCTGTTTTTT. It translates to CASSPGGELFF. J is TRBJ2-2 and V is TRBV7-8, with a weak D call TRBD1 (5 bases). CDR3 size: 11 residues. In germline, CDR1 is SGHVS, CDR2 FQNEAQ. Trimming cost V 5 bases and J 8 bases, with 6 bases left between them.

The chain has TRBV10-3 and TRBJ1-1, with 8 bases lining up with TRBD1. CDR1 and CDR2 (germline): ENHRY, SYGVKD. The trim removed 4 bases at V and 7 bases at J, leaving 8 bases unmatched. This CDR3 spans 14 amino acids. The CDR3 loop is CAISVQGAEGEAFF. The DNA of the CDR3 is TGTGCCATCAGTGTTCAGGGGGCCGAAGGTGAAGCTTTCTTT.

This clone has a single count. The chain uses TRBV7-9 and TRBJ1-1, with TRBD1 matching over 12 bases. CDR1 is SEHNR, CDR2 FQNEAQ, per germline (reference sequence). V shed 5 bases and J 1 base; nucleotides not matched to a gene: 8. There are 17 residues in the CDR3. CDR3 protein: CASSPRGTGGANTEAFF. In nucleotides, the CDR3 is TGTGCCAGCAGCCCCCGAGGGACAGGGGGCGCGAACACTGAAGCTTTCTTT. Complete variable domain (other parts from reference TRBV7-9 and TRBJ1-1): DTGVSQNPRHKITKRGQNVTFRCDPISEHNRLYWYRQTLGQGPEFLTYFQNEAQLEKSRLLSDRFSAERPKGSFSTLEIQRTEQGDSAMYLCASSPRGTGGANTEAFFGQGTRLTVV.

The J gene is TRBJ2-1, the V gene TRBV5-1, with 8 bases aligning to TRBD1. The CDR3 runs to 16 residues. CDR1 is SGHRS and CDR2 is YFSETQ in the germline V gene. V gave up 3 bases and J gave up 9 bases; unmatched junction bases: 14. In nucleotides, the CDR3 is TGCGCCAGCAGCTGGGGACCAGGGGGCGAATCGGGTGAGCAGTTCTTC. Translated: CASSWGPGGESGEQFF.

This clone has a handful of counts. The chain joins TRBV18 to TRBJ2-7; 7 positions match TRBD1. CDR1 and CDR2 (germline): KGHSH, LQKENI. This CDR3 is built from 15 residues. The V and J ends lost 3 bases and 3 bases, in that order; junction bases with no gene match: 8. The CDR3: CASSPPTGRFYEQYF. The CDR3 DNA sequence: TGTGCCAGCTCACCCCCGACAGGGCGCTTCTACGAGCAGTACTTC.

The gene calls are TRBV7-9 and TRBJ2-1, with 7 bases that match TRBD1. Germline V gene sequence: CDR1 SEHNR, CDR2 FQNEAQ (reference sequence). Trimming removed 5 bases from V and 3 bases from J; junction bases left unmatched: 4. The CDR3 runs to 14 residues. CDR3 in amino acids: CASSDRDSYNEQFF. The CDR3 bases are TGTGCCAGCAGCGACCGGGACAGCTACAATGAGCAGTTCTTC.

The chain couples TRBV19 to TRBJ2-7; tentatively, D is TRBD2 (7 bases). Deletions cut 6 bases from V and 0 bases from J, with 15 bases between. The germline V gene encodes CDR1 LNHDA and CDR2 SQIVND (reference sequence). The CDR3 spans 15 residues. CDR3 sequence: CASSKGGIGSYEQYF. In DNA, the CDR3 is TGTGCCAGTAGCAAGGGGGGGATCGGCTCCTACGAGCAGTACTTC.

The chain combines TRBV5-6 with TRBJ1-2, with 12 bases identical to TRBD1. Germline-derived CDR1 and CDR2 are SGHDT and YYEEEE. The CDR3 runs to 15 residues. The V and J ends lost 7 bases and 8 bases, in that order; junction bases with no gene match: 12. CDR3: CASRLPGQGARGYTF. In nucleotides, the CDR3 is TGTGCCAGCCGATTACCGGGACAGGGGGCGCGAGGCTACACCTTC.

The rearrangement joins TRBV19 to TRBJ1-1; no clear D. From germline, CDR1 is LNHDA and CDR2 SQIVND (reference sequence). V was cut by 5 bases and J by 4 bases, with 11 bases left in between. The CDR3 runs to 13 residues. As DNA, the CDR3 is TGTGCCAGTAGTGGGAGCCCTGGCACTGAAGCTTTCTTT. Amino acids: CASSGSPGTEAFF.

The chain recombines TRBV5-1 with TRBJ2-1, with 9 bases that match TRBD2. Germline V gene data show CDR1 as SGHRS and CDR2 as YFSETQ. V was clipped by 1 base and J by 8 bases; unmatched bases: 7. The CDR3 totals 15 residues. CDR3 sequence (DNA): TGCGCCAGCAGCTTGCAAGCGGGAGGAGGATATGAGCAGTTCTTC. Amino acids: CASSLQAGGGYEQFF. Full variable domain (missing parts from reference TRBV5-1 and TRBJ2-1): KAGVTQTPRYLIKTRGQQVTLSCSPISGHRSVSWYQQTPGQGLQFLFEYFSETQRNKGNFPGRFSGRQFSNSRSEMNVSTLELGDSALYLCASSLQAGGGYEQFFGPGTRLTVL.

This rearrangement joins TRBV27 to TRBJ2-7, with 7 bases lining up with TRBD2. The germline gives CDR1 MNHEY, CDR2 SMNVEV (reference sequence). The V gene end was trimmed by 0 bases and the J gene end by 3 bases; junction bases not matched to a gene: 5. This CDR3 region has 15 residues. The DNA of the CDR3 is TGTGCCAGCAGTTTATCGTGGGCTAGCGGCTACGAGCAGTACTTC. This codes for CASSLSWASGYEQYF.

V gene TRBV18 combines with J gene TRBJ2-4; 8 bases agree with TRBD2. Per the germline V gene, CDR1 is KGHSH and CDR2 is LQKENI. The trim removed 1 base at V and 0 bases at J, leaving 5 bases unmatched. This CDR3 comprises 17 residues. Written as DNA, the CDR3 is TGTGCCAGCTCACCACTAGCGGGGCCCATAGCCAAAAACATTCAGTACTTC. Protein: CASSPLAGPIAKNIQYF.

Here the CDR3 DNA reads TGTGCCAGCAGGGCAACAGGGGGCGGTCAGCCCCAGCATTTT. This gives the protein CASRATGGGQPQHF. J is TRBJ1-5 and V is TRBV6-1, with 9 bases matching TRBD1. The CDR3 is 14 amino acids. The V gene end was trimmed by 6 bases and the J gene end by 6 bases; junction bases not matched to a gene: 6. Germline assignment: CDR1 MNHNS and CDR2 SASEGT.